This entry is about one TCR beta chain. This sample was taken from a study of CD8 T cells in Susac syndrome. TCR beta from blood CD8+ and CD4+ T cells was sequenced. The individuals used as controls were healthy donors who had been matched for both age and sex. After extraction with the RNeasy kit, roughly 0.45 to 1 ug of the RNA was reverse transcribed using random hexamers. Multiplex PCR with immunoSEQ amplified the TCR beta CDR3 across 54 Vbeta and 13 Jbeta. TCRdb redid the calling of the immunoSEQ multiplex PCR reads with MiXCR, one entry per CDR3 protein. This sample carries under 200,000 distinct CDR3 sequences, approximately 93% of them seen once, and the ten largest clones take roughly 0.096%. The material sequenced was CD4+ T cells from PBMCs. The clonotype was recovered from a human donor in good health.

CDR3 sequence reads: CASSGTGNQPQHF. CDR3 sequence (DNA): TGTGCCAGCAGCGGGACAGGCAATCAGCCCCAGCATTTT. This sequence joins TRBV6-2 or TRBV6-3 and TRBJ1-5, with 7 bases lining up with TRBD1. Germline V lookup: CDR1 MNHEY, CDR2 SVGEGT. CDR3 length equals 13 residues. The junction had 1 base not matched to a gene; V was cut back by 6 bases and J by 2 bases.